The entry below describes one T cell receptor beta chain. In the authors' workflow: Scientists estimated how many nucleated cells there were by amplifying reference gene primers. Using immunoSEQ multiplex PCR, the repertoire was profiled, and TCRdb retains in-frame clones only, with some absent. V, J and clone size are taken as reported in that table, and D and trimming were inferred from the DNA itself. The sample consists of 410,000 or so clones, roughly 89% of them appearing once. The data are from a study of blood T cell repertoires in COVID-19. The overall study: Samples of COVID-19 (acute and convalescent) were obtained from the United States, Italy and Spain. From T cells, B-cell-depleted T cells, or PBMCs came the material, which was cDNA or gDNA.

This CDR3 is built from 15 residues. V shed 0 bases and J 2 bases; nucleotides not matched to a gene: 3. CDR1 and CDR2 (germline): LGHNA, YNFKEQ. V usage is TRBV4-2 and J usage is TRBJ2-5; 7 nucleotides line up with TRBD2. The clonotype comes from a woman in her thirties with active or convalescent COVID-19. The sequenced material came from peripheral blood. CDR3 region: CASSQDGAGQETQYF. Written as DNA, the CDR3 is TGTGCCAGCAGCCAAGACGGAGCGGGGCAAGAGACCCAGTACTTC.